These 27 T cell receptor beta chains came from one sample sequenced in a study of T cells in narcolepsy. Sequencing used immunoSEQ multiplex PCR; TCRdb keeps in-frame clones, though not all of them. The sample contains tens of thousands of clones, approximately 90% of which appear only once. The sequenced sample was CD45RA- memory CD4+ T cells from PBMCs. These receptors were obtained from a human donor with narcolepsy.

The J gene is TRBJ2-1, the V gene TRBV19, with D possibly matching TRBD1 (6 bases). Germline CDR1 and CDR2: LNHDA and SQIVND (reference sequence). This CDR3 is 16 amino acids long. V was shortened by 5 bases and J by 7 bases, with 21 bases between the two germline ends. CDR3 DNA: TGTGCCAGTAGTGCAATGACAGGAGCCGGGTGGAATGAGCAGTTCTTC. Protein: CASSAMTGAGWNEQFF.

The V call is TRBV19, the J call TRBJ1-4; D gene ambiguous. CDR1 is LNHDA, CDR2 SQIVND, per germline (reference sequence). The CDR3 runs to 14 residues. V gave up 7 bases and J gave up 2 bases, with 11 bases separating them. The CDR3 nucleotides read TGTGCCAGTACGAAGCTTCGCACTAATGAAAAACTGTTTTTT. It encodes CASTKLRTNEKLFF.

Remarks on this clone: This is likely a read error, given that the CDR3 carries no conserved phenylalanine or tryptophan at its end. This chain uses TRBV7-2 with TRBJ1-6; the D gene is possibly TRBD1 (5 bases). The V gene lost 5 bases and the J gene lost 3 bases, with 14 bases spanning the gap. In germline, CDR1 is SGHTA, CDR2 FQGNSA. This CDR3 is built from 16 residues. CDR3 DNA: TGTGCCAGCAGCCCTAGAAGGGGAAGCTATAATTCACCCCTCCACCTT. Its translation is CASSPRRGSYNSPLHL.

This chain connects TRBV30 to TRBJ1-3; D not resolved. There are 12 residues in the CDR3. The V and J ends lost 5 bases and 1 base respectively, with 6 bases between them. Germline V gene lookup returns CDR1 GTSNPN and CDR2 SVGIG (reference sequence). The CDR3: CAWRHSGNTIYF. The CDR3 nucleotides are TGTGCCTGGCGGCATTCTGGAAACACCATATATTTT.

The chain recombines TRBV7-2 with TRBJ2-1; D tentatively reads TRBD1 or TRBD2 (5 bases each). Germline V gene data show CDR1 as SGHTA and CDR2 as FQGNSA. Trimming cost V 5 bases and J 5 bases, with 16 bases left between them. CDR3 length: 15 residues. CDR3 protein: CASSPDPGQNNEQFF. CDR3 DNA sequence: TGTGCCAGCAGCCCAGACCCGGGGCAGAACAATGAGCAGTTCTTC.

The V gene is TRBV7-2, the J gene TRBJ2-1; D may be TRBD2 (6 bases). The germline V gene has CDR1 SGHTA and CDR2 FQGNSA. With 5 bases removed from V and 10 bases from J, the gap between germline ends came to 18 bases. CDR3 length equals 14 residues. CDR3 DNA sequence: TGTGCCAGCAGCCCAACGTATCGGGGGACGGAGCAGTTCTTC. Translating gives CASSPTYRGTEQFF.

Only one count was recorded for this clone. This sequence joins TRBV19 and TRBJ2-5; 9 nucleotides agree with TRBD2. The end of the DNA aligns better with TRBJ2-7, so the J call may be wrong. From germline, CDR1 is LNHDA and CDR2 SQIVND (reference sequence). The CDR3 sequence is 14 residues long. DNA for the CDR3: TGTGCCAGTAGTATAGCCGCGGGGGGGTACGAGCAGTACTTC. Encoded protein: CASSIAAGGYEQYF.

The chain has TRBV7-2 and TRBJ2-3; 8 bases line up with TRBD1. After removal of 5 bases from V and 5 bases from J, the junction contained 9 bases not matched to a gene. Germline CDR1 reads SGHTA; CDR2 reads FQGNSA. The CDR3 is 15 residues long. CDR3 protein: CASSPVPGGGDTQYF. CDR3 DNA sequence: TGTGCCAGCAGCCCCGTCCCAGGGGGCGGAGATACGCAGTATTTT.

The gene calls are TRBV19 and TRBJ1-3, with D unresolved. Deletions cut 1 base from V and 0 bases from J, with 10 bases between. Germline values: CDR1 LNHDA, CDR2 SQIVND (reference sequence). This CDR3 is built from 16 residues. CDR3 nucleotide sequence: TGTGCCAGTAGTATAGCCCCCCGCAGCTCTGGAAACACCATATATTTT. Translated, it gives CASSIAPRSSGNTIYF. Full variable domain (remainder filled in from reference TRBV19 and TRBJ1-3): DGGITQSPKYLFRKEGQNVTLSCEQNLNHDAMYWYRQDPGQGLRLIYYSQIVNDFQKGDIAEGYSVSREKKESFPLTVTSAQKNPTAFYLCASSIAPRSSGNTIYFGEGSWLTVV.

The chain links TRBV28 to TRBJ2-2; 7 bases line up with TRBD1. Trimming took 6 bases from V and 6 from J; bases not matched to a gene: 10. The CDR3 covers 15 residues. Germline V gene sequence: CDR1 MDHEN, CDR2 SYDVKM. CDR3 sequence reads: CASRGTGADAGELFF. The DNA of the CDR3 is TGTGCCAGCAGGGGAACAGGGGCTGACGCCGGGGAGCTGTTTTTT. The whole variable domain, filled in from reference TRBV28 and TRBJ2-2, reads DVKVTQSSRYLVKRTGEKVFLECVQDMDHENMFWYRQDPGLGLRLIYFSYDVKMKEKGDIPEGYSVSREKKERFSLILESASTNQTSMYLCASRGTGADAGELFFGEGSRLTVL.

The V call is TRBV19, the J call TRBJ2-1, with 14 bases lining up with TRBD2. Looked up from germline, CDR1 is LNHDA and CDR2 is SQIVND (reference sequence). V trimming: 4 bases; J trimming: 8 bases; junction bases outside the gene matches: 10. The CDR3 loop spans 17 amino acids. CDR3 residues: CASSTATSGRGVYEQFF. CDR3 nucleotide sequence: TGTGCCAGTAGTACGGCGACTAGCGGGAGGGGAGTGTATGAGCAGTTCTTC.

The rearrangement uses TRBV7-2 and TRBJ2-3; unclear D gene. The CDR3 loop spans 14 amino acids. Germline V CDR1 and CDR2: SGHTA, FQGNSA. V dropped 4 bases and J dropped 1 base, with 9 bases sitting between them. Here the CDR3 DNA reads TGTGCCAGCAGCTCATACACGGGCACAGATACGCAGTATTTT. The encoded protein is CASSSYTGTDTQYF.

This sequence joins TRBV19 and TRBJ2-3; D not certain. V was clipped by 7 bases and J by 3 bases, with 17 bases between them. The CDR3 has 15 residues. Germline V gene sequence: CDR1 LNHDA, CDR2 SQIVND (reference sequence). The CDR3 sequence is CASKFSGRGTDTQYF. In DNA form, the CDR3 reads TGTGCCAGTAAATTTTCCGGTCGTGGGACAGATACGCAGTATTTT.

The genes are TRBV7-9 and TRBJ2-3; 11 nucleotides match TRBD2. After removal of 5 bases from V and 3 bases from J, the junction contained 10 bases not matched to a gene. Germline V gene sequence: CDR1 SEHNR, CDR2 FQNEAQ (reference sequence). The CDR3 runs 17 residues. DNA for the CDR3: TGTGCCAGCAGCGGAGGACTAGCGGGCGGAATTACAGATACGCAGTATTTT. Translation: CASSGGLAGGITDTQYF.

The chain has TRBV5-1 and TRBJ2-3, with TRBD2 matching 7 bases. V shed 0 bases and J 2 bases; nucleotides not matched to a gene: 6. Germline-derived CDR1 and CDR2 are SGHRS and YFSETQ. CDR3 length: 16 residues. The CDR3 nucleotides are TGCGCCAGCAGCTTGGGCGGCGGGAGTAACACAGATACGCAGTATTTT. It is translated as CASSLGGGSNTDTQYF.

The genes are TRBV11-2 and TRBJ2-1; D may correspond to TRBD1 or TRBD2 (6 bases each). Germline V gives CDR1 SGHAT, CDR2 FQNNGV. V lost 5 bases to trimming and J lost 10 bases, with 18 bases between them. This CDR3 has 14 amino acids. The CDR3 here is CASSDRRLAREQFF. The CDR3 DNA follows: TGTGCCAGCAGCGACAGGCGCCTAGCGAGGGAGCAGTTCTTC.

The J gene is TRBJ2-3, the V gene TRBV4-2; 7 bases align to TRBD2. This CDR3 comprises 17 residues. Germline V gene lookup returns CDR1 LGHNA and CDR2 YNFKEQ. With 4 bases clipped from V and 4 bases from J, the junction kept 14 bases outside the gene matches. The CDR3 nucleotides read TGTGCCAGCAGCCCGATGGGAGGGAGGGCGGTTGCAGATACGCAGTATTTT. As protein: CASSPMGGRAVADTQYF.

With regard to this clone: The sample holds other DNA sequences that translate to the same CDR3. The chain uses TRBV7-9 and TRBJ2-3, with no clear D. Germline V gene lookup returns CDR1 SEHNR and CDR2 FQNEAQ (reference sequence). V was cut by 10 bases and J by 0 bases, with 8 bases left in between. This CDR3 comprises 12 residues. The CDR3 region has the DNA TGTGCCACCAGTGTTAGCACAGATACGCAGTATTTT. This translates into CATSVSTDTQYF. The whole variable domain, remainder taken from reference TRBV7-9 and TRBJ2-3, is DTGVSQNPRHKITKRGQNVTFRCDPISEHNRLYWYRQTLGQGPEFLTYFQNEAQLEKSRLLSDRFSAERPKGSFSTLEIQRTEQGDSAMYLCATSVSTDTQYFGPGTRLTVL.

This chain connects TRBV4-2 to TRBJ1-3; the match to TRBD1 covers 9 bases. CDR3 size: 16 residues. The trim removed 3 bases at V and 4 bases at J, leaving 7 bases unmatched. Germline CDR1 and CDR2: LGHNA and YNFKEQ. The CDR3: CASSQGTGIDGNTIYF. The CDR3 DNA sequence: TGTGCCAGCAGCCAGGGGACAGGGATCGACGGAAACACCATATATTTT.

The chain employs TRBV6-6 and TRBJ2-1; 11 positions match TRBD2. CDR3 length: 16 amino acids. Germline CDR1 and CDR2: MNHNY and SVGAGI (reference sequence). V lost 6 bases and J lost 8; bases outside the gene matches: 12. CDR3 in amino acids: CASRDLAGGSDHEQFF. DNA for the CDR3: TGTGCCAGCAGAGATCTAGCGGGGGGTTCGGACCATGAGCAGTTCTTC.

The CDR3 loop reads CASSYLGEQYF. As DNA, the CDR3 is TGTGCCAGCAGTTACCTTGGCGAGCAGTACTTC. The chain recombines TRBV6-5 with TRBJ2-7; no clear D gene. CDR1 MNHEY and CDR2 SVGAGI come from the germline V gene. Between the trimmed V and J ends, which lost 2 bases and 6 bases, there was a span of 5 bases. The CDR3 is 11 residues long.

The chain couples TRBV30 to TRBJ2-7; D is possibly TRBD1 (5 bases). This CDR3 comprises 13 residues. Between the trimmed V and J ends, which lost 4 bases and 2 bases, there was a span of 12 bases. Germline lookup yields CDR1 GTSNPN and CDR2 SVGIG (reference sequence). This chain's CDR3 is CAWTPAGTYEQYF. CDR3 sequence (DNA): TGTGCCTGGACTCCCGCAGGGACCTACGAGCAGTACTTC.

The chain links TRBV7-8 to TRBJ1-2; TRBD1 agrees at 8 bases. Germline CDR1 reads SGHVS; CDR2 reads FQNEAQ. The CDR3 totals 17 residues. V trimming: 4 bases; J trimming: 5 bases; junction bases outside the gene matches: 15. This chain's CDR3 is CASSSPQGAGRVYGYTF. In nucleotides, the CDR3 is TGTGCCAGCAGCTCACCGCAGGGGGCCGGAAGGGTTTATGGCTACACCTTC.

The chain is built from TRBV19 and TRBJ2-7; 8 bases line up with TRBD1. There are 15 residues in the CDR3. Germline V lookup: CDR1 LNHDA, CDR2 SQIVND (reference sequence). V shed 8 bases and J 5 bases; nucleotides not matched to a gene: 14. CDR3 in amino acids: CASSTVVAGGDEQYF. The CDR3, as DNA: TGTGCCAGTTCGACCGTGGTCGCAGGGGGCGACGAGCAGTACTTC.

The rearrangement joins TRBV28 to TRBJ2-1; unclear D gene. V shed 10 bases and J shed 0 bases, with 16 bases lying between them. Germline V CDR1 and CDR2: MDHEN, SYDVKM. This CDR3 region has 15 residues. In nucleotides, the CDR3 is TGTGCCACCACTGACCCCGACACCTCCTACAATGAGCAGTTCTTC. Translating gives CATTDPDTSYNEQFF.

The table lists this clone with a count of one. This sequence joins TRBV11-1 and TRBJ2-7, with 7 bases matching TRBD2. V lost 4 bases to trimming and J lost 0 bases; unmatched junction nucleotides: 9. Germline CDR1 reads SGHAT; CDR2 reads FQDESV (reference sequence). The CDR3 totals 16 residues. In nucleotides, the CDR3 is TGTGCCAGCAGCTCACGGGGGGACTCTTTCTCCTACGAGCAGTACTTC. Translation: CASSSRGDSFSYEQYF.

This sequence joins TRBV5-4 and TRBJ2-5; 11 bases fit TRBD2. The V and J ends lost 4 bases and 2 bases, in that order; junction bases with no gene match: 4. Germline V CDR1 and CDR2: SGHNT, YYREEE (reference sequence). This CDR3 has 15 amino acids. The CDR3 nucleotides read TGTGCCAGCAGCCCGGGACTAGCGGCACAAGAGACCCAGTACTTC. Its protein is CASSPGLAAQETQYF.